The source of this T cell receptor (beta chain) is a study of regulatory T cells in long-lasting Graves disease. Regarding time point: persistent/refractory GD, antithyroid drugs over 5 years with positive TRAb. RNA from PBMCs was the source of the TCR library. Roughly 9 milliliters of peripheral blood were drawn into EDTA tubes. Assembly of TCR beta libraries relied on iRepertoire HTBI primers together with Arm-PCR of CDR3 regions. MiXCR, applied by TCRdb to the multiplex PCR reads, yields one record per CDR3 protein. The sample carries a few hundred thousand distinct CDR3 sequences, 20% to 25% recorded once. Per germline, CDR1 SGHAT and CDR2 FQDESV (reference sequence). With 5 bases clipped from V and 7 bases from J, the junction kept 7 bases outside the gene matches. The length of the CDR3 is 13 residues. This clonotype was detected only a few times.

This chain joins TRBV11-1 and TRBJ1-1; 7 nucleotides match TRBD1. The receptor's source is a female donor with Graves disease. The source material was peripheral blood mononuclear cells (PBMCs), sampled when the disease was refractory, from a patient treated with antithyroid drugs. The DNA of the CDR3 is TGTGCCAGCAGCACCGGGACAGCAGTTGAAGCTTTCTTT. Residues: CASSTGTAVEAFF.